The rows below give T cell receptor beta chains drawn from one sample of a study of cytomegalovirus exposure and HLA in healthy donors. This table comes from immunoSEQ multiplex PCR, and its TCRdb copy is limited to in-frame clones, with some not included. The sample includes tens of thousands of clones, roughly 95% seen only once; the top ten take about 4.5%. Sequencing was carried out using PBMCs. Source of these receptors: a woman aged 18-29 years in good health and CMV-seropositive. CDR3s include the opening cysteine and the closing phenylalanine or tryptophan. Clone sizes are given selectively: once, few, many, or a class where the clone is expanded.

>TRBJ1-1|.|TRBV5-1
CASSFEGATEAFF
>TRBJ2-7|.|TRBV30
CAWSVRSYEQYF
>TRBJ2-6|.|TRBV28
CASSLSGSGANVLTF
>TRBJ2-2|.|TRBV28
CASYPQRENTGELFF
>.|.|TRBV19
CASSARDSSERELFF
>TRBJ2-1|.|TRBV2
CASRSGLAGATGAGEQFF
>TRBJ2-5|.|TRBV5-8
CASRAEGTETQYF
>TRBJ2-1|.|TRBV30
CAWSVGARSYNEQFF
>TRBJ1-1|.|TRBV28
CASSLIVGRSATEAFF
>TRBJ2-5|.|TRBV30
CAWSVVAGEETQYF
>TRBJ2-3|once|TRBV7-9
CASSSGLAGNTQYF
>TRBJ2-5|.|TRBV11-2
CASSSSGDGTQYF
>TRBJ2-7|.|TRBV6-6
CAGGQGAYEQYF
>TRBJ2-7|.|TRBV28
CASRPFPDNSYEQYF
>TRBJ2-3|.|TRBV4-1
CASSQVISGTDTQYF
>TRBJ2-3|.|TRBV27
CASSPGLAGRTDTQYF
>TRBJ2-1|once|TRBV27
CASSLLGLKEQFF
>TRBJ1-2|.|TRBV19
CASTRGNYGYTF
>TRBJ1-5|.|TRBV19
CASSPLGTTGVSNQPQHF
>TRBJ2-5|.|TRBV18
CASSPPRTSLFRETQYF
>TRBJ2-7|.|TRBV2
CASTFYVWSEQYF
>TRBJ2-7|.|TRBV7-6
CASSLTSGTTMPYEQYF
>TRBJ2-5|.|TRBV5-6
CASSLGLAGETQYF
>TRBJ2-1|.|TRBV5-1
CASRSGLALPSSYNEQFF